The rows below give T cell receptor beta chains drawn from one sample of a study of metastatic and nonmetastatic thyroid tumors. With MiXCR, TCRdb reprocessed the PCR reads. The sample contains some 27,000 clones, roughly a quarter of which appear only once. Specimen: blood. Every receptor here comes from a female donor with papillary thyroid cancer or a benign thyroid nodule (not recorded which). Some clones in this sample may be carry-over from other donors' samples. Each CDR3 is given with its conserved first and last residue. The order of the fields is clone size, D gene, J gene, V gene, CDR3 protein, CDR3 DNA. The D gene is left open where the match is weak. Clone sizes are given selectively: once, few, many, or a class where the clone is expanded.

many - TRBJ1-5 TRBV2 CASSFDWTVNQPQHF TGTGCCAGCAGTTTCGATTGGACGGTGAATCAGCCCCAGCATTTT
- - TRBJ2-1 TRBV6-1 CASMAALGWNEQLF TGTGCCAGCATGGCGGCACTAGGATGGAATGAGCAGCTCTTC
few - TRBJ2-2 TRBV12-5 CASEGLPNTWELFF TGTGCTAGTGAAGGACTACCGAACACTTGGGAGCTGTTTTTT
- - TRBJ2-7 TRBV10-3 CAISEWERGSYEQYF TGTGCCATCAGTGAATGGGAGAGGGGCTCCTACGAGCAGTACTTC
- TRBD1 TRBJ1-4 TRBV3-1 CVSSQGANEKLFF TGTGTCAGCAGCCAGGGGGCGAATGAAAAACTGTTTTTT
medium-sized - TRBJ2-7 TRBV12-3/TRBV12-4 CASSLGYEQYF TGTGCCAGCAGTTTGGGGTACGAGCAGTACTTC
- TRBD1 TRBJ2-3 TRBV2 CASLQGASRDTQYF TGTGCCAGCCTACAGGGGGCCTCCAGAGATACGCAGTATTTT
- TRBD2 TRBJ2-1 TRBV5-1 CASSFAGVDEQFF TGCGCCAGCAGCTTTGCGGGAGTGGATGAGCAGTTCTTC
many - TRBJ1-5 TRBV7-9 CASSQGVEPRHF TGTGCCAGCAGCCAGGGTGTTGAGCCCCGGCATTTT
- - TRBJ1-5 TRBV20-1 CSAQDRRPQGYQHF TGCAGTGCCCAAGACCGCCGGCCCCAAGGGTACCAGCATTTT
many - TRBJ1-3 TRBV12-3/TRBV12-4 CASRTGSSGNTIYF TGTGCCAGCCGAACTGGGAGCTCTGGAAACACCATATATTTT
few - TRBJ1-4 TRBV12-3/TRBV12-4 CASRPTTNEKLFF TGTGCCAGTCGACCTACAACTAATGAAAAACTGTTTTTT
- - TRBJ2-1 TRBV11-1 CASSLGTQCASYNEQFF TGTGCCAGCAGCTTGGGGACCCAGTGTGCTTCCTACAATGAGCAGTTCTTC
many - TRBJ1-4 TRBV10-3 CAIRPTGTEKLFF TGTGCCATCAGACCGACAGGAACGGAAAAACTGTTTTTT
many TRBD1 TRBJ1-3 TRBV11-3 CARSLGQVSGNTIYF TGTGCCCGCAGTTTAGGACAGGTCTCTGGAAACACCATATATTTT
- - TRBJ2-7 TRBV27 CASSFIGTDYEQYF TGTGCCAGCAGTTTTATCGGGACCGACTACGAGCAGTACTTC
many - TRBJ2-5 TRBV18 CASSPRGQGSSGAAATQYF TGTGCCAGCTCACCACGTGGACAGGGGAGTAGCGGGGCGGCCGCCACCCAGTACTTC
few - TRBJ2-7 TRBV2 CASSEAPGPLYEQYF TGTGCCAGCAGTGAAGCCCCGGGACCTCTCTACGAGCAGTACTTC
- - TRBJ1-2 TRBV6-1 CASSELYGGGGYGYTF TGTGCCAGCAGTGAACTTTATGGAGGGGGAGGCTATGGCTACACCTTC
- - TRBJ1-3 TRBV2 CASRQPPNTIYF TGTGCCAGCAGACAGCCCCCCAACACCATATATTTT
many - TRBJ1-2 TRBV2 CASSSGLNYGYTF TGTGCCAGCAGTTCGGGTCTAAACTATGGCTACACCTTC
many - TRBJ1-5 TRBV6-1 CASSEGGPGQPQHF TGTGCCAGCAGTGAAGGGGGTCCGGGGCAGCCCCAGCATTTT
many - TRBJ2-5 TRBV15 CATSREGGWRQEMETQYF TGTGCCACCAGCAGAGAAGGGGGTTGGAGGCAGGAGATGGAGACCCAGTACTTC
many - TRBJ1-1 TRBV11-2 CASSLALHTEAFF TGTGCCAGCAGCTTAGCCTTACACACTGAAGCTTTCTTT
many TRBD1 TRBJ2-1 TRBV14 CASSQGGTGRDEQFF TGTGCCAGCAGCCAAGGCGGGACAGGGCGCGATGAGCAGTTCTTC
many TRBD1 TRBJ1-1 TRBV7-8 CASRSTGGTEAFF TGTGCCAGCAGGTCGACAGGGGGAACTGAAGCTTTCTTT
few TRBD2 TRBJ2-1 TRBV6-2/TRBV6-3 CASSYEGTSGAEQFF TGTGCCAGCAGTTACGAGGGGACTAGCGGGGCCGAGCAGTTCTTC
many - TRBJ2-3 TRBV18 CASSHKDRIGGGTQYF TGTGCCAGCTCACACAAAGACAGGATTGGAGGGGGTACGCAGTATTTT
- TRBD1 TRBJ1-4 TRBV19 CASSTPGGKGKLFF TGTGCCAGTAGTACGCCAGGGGGCAAGGGAAAACTGTTTTTT
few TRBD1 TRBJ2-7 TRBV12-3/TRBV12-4 CASSLSGTGDYEQYF TGTGCCAGCAGTTTATCCGGGACAGGTGATTACGAGCAGTACTTC
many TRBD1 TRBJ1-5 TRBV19 CASSTDRVSGPQHF TGTGCCAGTAGCACCGACAGGGTCTCTGGGCCCCAGCATTTT
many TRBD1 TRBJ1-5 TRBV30 CAWRGTGRAQHF TGTGCCTGGAGGGGGACAGGGCGGGCCCAGCATTTT
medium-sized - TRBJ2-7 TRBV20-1 CSASPSPSFYEQYF TGCAGTGCTAGCCCCAGTCCCTCCTTTTACGAGCAGTACTTC
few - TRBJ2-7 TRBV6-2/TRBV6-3 CASTLSEDYRFGEQYF TGTGCCAGCACCTTGTCGGAAGACTACCGCTTTGGCGAGCAGTACTTC
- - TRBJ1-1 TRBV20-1 CSAFTEGTVAAFF TGCAGTGCTTTTACGGAGGGGACGGTTGCGGCTTTCTTT
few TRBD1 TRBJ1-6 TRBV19 CASSDRDRGLSPLHF TGTGCCAGTAGTGACCGGGACAGGGGGCTCTCACCCCTCCACTTT
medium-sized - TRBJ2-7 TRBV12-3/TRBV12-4 CASSSGESPREQYF TGTGCCAGCAGTTCGGGGGAATCCCCCCGGGAGCAGTACTTC
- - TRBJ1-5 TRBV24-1 CATSDLRESNQRQHF TGTGCCACCAGTGATTTGAGGGAGTCGAATCAGCGCCAGCATTTT
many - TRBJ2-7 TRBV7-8 CASSLNRELFRYEQYF TGTGCCAGCAGCTTAAACAGGGAGTTATTCAGGTACGAGCAGTACTTC
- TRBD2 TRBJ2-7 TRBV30 CAWSLTSGPYEQYF TGTGCCTGGAGCCTGACTAGCGGGCCCTACGAGCAGTACTTC
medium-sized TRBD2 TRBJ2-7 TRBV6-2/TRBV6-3 CASSTRLSSGRRYEQYF TGTGCCAGCAGTACCCGACTATCTAGCGGGAGACGTTACGAGCAGTACTTC
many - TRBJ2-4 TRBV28 CASSPSNIRYF TGTGCCAGCAGCCCGTCAAACATTCGGTACTTC
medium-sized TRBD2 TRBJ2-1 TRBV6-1 CASSEARTSGKNEQFF TGTGCCAGCAGTGAAGCAAGGACTAGCGGGAAAAATGAGCAGTTCTTC